This T cell receptor beta chain emerged from a study of T cells in Graves' hyperthyroidism and ophthalmopathy. Amplified TCR beta CDR3 regions derived from RNA transcripts. Initially, a first-round RT-PCR of the TCR CDR3 employed the HTBI primer set. MiXCR, applied by TCRdb to the multiplex PCR reads, yields one record per CDR3 protein. The sample carries fewer than 400,000 distinct CDR3 sequences, about 14% recorded once. The V gene's germline CDR1 is SGHAT and CDR2 FQNNGV. The CDR3 extends over 11 amino acids. Trimming took 9 bases from V and 9 from J; bases not matched to a gene: 7. This clonotype appeared many times. Antigen unknown. The study's findings and limits: A model of 13 V-J pairs discriminated ophthalmopathy from stable hyperthyroidism.

What was sequenced was blood. This chain uses TRBV11-2 with TRBJ2-5; 7 bases agree with TRBD2. This sequence was found in a man aged 45 to 65 with Graves' ophthalmopathy. This chain's CDR3 is CASGGDRAQYF. The CDR3, as DNA: TGTGCCAGTGGGGGGGATCGGGCCCAGTACTTC.